This T cell receptor beta chain was captured by sequencing in a study of molecular identifiers for immune sequencing clone quantification. TCRdb fed the PCR reads into MiXCR, producing one record per CDR3 protein. The table includes some 320,000 distinct CDR3 sequences, over 20% detected once. Germline-derived CDR1 and CDR2 are MNHNS and SASEGT. This CDR3 region has 16 residues. Trimming at V came to 6 bases and at J to 4 bases, leaving 14 bases not matched to a gene. On this clonotype: A much more abundant neighbour one base away suggests this may be a read error.

The clonotype comes from a human donor in good health. Some libraries in this study had Jurkat cell RNA spiked in. The sample consisted of naive CD8+ T cells from blood, with Jurkat cell RNA spiked in. Sample subset: FACS-sorted CD8+CD4-CCR7+CD45RA+ naive T cells. This sequence joins TRBV6-1 and TRBJ2-7; 8 positions match TRBD2. CDR3 sequence: CASRPTAISGEYEQYF. The CDR3 DNA reads TGTGCCAGCAGACCAACAGCTATTAGCGGGGAGTACGAGCAGTACTTC.